The clone carrying this T cell receptor beta chain was recorded once. TCRdb's table, derived via immunoSEQ multiplex PCR, lists solely in-frame clones and lacks some. The sample carries approximately 400,000 clones, approximately 77% recorded once. These data come from a study of blood T cell repertoires in COVID-19. Sequences were obtained from peripheral blood. The receptor comes from a human donor with acute or convalescent COVID-19. The donor label of this sample is uncertain.

As DNA, the CDR3 is TGTGCCAGCAGTTACGGGGACAGGGACTACGAGCAGTACTTC. This encodes CASSYGDRDYEQYF. The J gene is TRBJ2-7, the V gene TRBV6-5; 9 bases agree with TRBD1. Germline V CDR1 and CDR2: MNHEY, SVGAGI. The CDR3 spans 14 residues. The V and J ends lost 2 bases and 3 bases, in that order; junction bases with no gene match: 2.